The rows below give T cell receptor beta chains drawn from one sample of a study of regulatory T cells in long-lasting Graves disease. TCRdb redid the calling of the multiplex PCR reads with MiXCR, one entry per CDR3 protein. The sample yields a few hundred thousand distinct CDR3 sequences, less than 25% seen once. The specimen was peripheral blood mononuclear cells (PBMCs), collected when the disease was refractory, from a patient treated with antithyroid drugs. These receptors were taken from a female donor with Graves disease. The CDR3 runs from the conserved cysteine through the conserved F or W. Fields, in order: J gene, CDR3 length, clone size, D gene, V gene, CDR3 protein, CDR3 DNA. D genes are given only for firm matches. For some rows the clone size is stated as once, few or many, or as a class when expanded; others skip it.

>TRBJ2-2|17|NA|TRBD1|TRBV5-1
CASSFTFTGADTGELFF
TGCGCCAGCAGCTTTACCTTTACAGGGGCGGACACCGGGGAGCTGTTTTTT
>TRBJ1-5|15|many|NA|TRBV6-5
CASSYLRTNNQPQHF
TGTGCCAGCAGTTATTTAAGAACGAATAACCAGCCCCAGCATTTT
>TRBJ1-5|13|NA|NA|TRBV19
CASSIQPNQPQHF
TGTGCCAGTAGTATACAACCCAATCAGCCCCAGCATTTT
>TRBJ2-7|15|few|NA|TRBV11-2
CASSLADSRPYEQYF
TGTGCCAGCAGCTTAGCAGACAGTAGACCCTACGAGCAGTACTTC
>TRBJ1-2|11|NA|NA|TRBV30
CAWSVFPGYTF
TGTGCCTGGAGTGTGTTCCCTGGCTACACCTTC
>TRBJ1-2|15|many|NA|TRBV12-3/TRBV12-4
CASTDSPAIPLSYTF
TGTGCCAGTACGGACTCCCCCGCTATTCCCCTTTCCTACACCTTC
>TRBJ1-5|15|few|NA|TRBV3-1
CASSQSGEGNQPQHF
TGTGCCAGCAGCCAATCAGGGGAAGGAAATCAGCCCCAGCATTTT
>TRBJ1-5|14|many|NA|TRBV2
CASSNNRGNQPQHF
TGTGCCAGCAGTAATAACAGGGGCAATCAGCCCCAGCATTTT
>TRBJ2-6|16|NA|NA|TRBV5-1
CASSFSGSSGANVLTF
TGCGCCAGCAGCTTTAGTGGGAGCTCTGGGGCCAACGTCCTGACTTTC
>TRBJ2-1|14|few|TRBD1|TRBV15
CATSRDRVYNEQFF
TGTGCCACCAGCAGGGACAGGGTCTACAATGAGCAGTTCTTC
>TRBJ1-1|12|NA|TRBD1|TRBV18
CASSTPGGEAFF
TGTGCCAGCTCAACCCCAGGGGGCGAGGCTTTCTTT
>TRBJ1-1|13|many|NA|TRBV7-2
CASSQQGYTEAFF
TGTGCCAGCAGCCAACAGGGTTATACTGAAGCTTTCTTT
>TRBJ2-7|14|many|TRBD2|TRBV6-1
CASRTSGDAYEQYF
TGTGCCAGCAGGACTAGCGGGGACGCCTACGAGCAGTACTTC
>TRBJ1-1|14|many|NA|TRBV5-1
CASSVTQGNTEAFF
TGCGCCAGCAGCGTGACCCAGGGGAACACTGAAGCTTTCTTT
>TRBJ2-7|14|NA|NA|TRBV20-1
CSARGGQTSYEQYF
TGCAGTGCTAGAGGAGGCCAGACCTCCTACGAGCAGTACTTC
>TRBJ2-5|13|few|NA|TRBV18
CASSPDEQETQYF
TGTGCCAGCTCACCCGACGAACAAGAGACCCAGTACTTC
>TRBJ2-7|14|NA|NA|TRBV12-3/TRBV12-4
CASSSGLHSYEQYF
TGTGCCAGCAGTTCAGGACTCCACTCCTACGAGCAGTACTTC
>TRBJ2-2|14|NA|NA|TRBV6-1
CASSNGASTGELFF
TGTGCCAGCAGTAACGGGGCGTCCACCGGGGAGCTGTTTTTT
>TRBJ2-7|14|few|NA|TRBV28
CASSSQGISYEQYF
TGTGCCAGCAGTTCTCAGGGGATCTCCTACGAGCAGTACTTC
>TRBJ1-3|15|NA|NA|TRBV7-2
CASSLGGTSVNTIYF
TGTGCCAGCAGCTTAGGGGGAACGTCTGTAAACACCATATATTTT
>TRBJ2-5|14|many|NA|TRBV12-3/TRBV12-4
CASSRGLGAETQYF
TGTGCCAGCAGTCGGGGACTGGGGGCAGAGACCCAGTACTTC
>TRBJ1-1|13|many|NA|TRBV27
CASSPGRYTEAFF
TGTGCCAGCAGTCCCGGACGGTACACTGAAGCTTTCTTT
>TRBJ2-3|17|NA|NA|TRBV11-2
CASSLGWGNPSTDTQYF
TGTGCCAGCAGCCTCGGTTGGGGGAACCCTAGCACAGATACGCAGTATTTT
>TRBJ2-2|16|few|TRBD1|TRBV2
CASSLDRSPNTGELFF
TGTGCCAGCAGTTTGGACAGGTCCCCGAACACCGGGGAGCTGTTTTTT
>TRBJ2-1|16|NA|TRBD2|TRBV11-3
CASSLGTSGVYNEQFF
TGTGCCAGCAGCCTGGGGACTAGCGGGGTTTACAATGAGCAGTTCTTC
>TRBJ2-2|14|few|NA|TRBV6-5
CASSYIVNTGELFF
TGTGCCAGCAGTTATATAGTGAACACCGGGGAGCTGTTTTTT
>TRBJ2-7|13|NA|NA|TRBV5-5
CASSTGTTYERYF
TGTGCCAGCAGTACAGGCACGACCTACGAGCGGTACTTC
>TRBJ2-7|15|many|NA|TRBV6-2/TRBV6-3
CASSSPGQGTYEQYF
TGTGCCAGCAGTTCGCCCGGACAAGGGACCTACGAGCAGTACTTC
>TRBJ2-2|14|many|NA|TRBV11-1
CASRKIVSSGELFF
TGTGCCTCGAGGAAAATAGTGTCGAGCGGGGAGCTGTTTTTT
>TRBJ1-1|14|few|NA|TRBV20-1
CSANIQGGNTEAFF
TGCAGTGCTAATATCCAGGGAGGGAACACTGAAGCTTTCTTT
>TRBJ1-2|14|NA|TRBD1|TRBV28
CAILIQGPHYGYTF
TGTGCCATATTGATACAGGGGCCTCACTATGGCTACACCTTC
>TRBJ2-5|14|many|TRBD2|TRBV30
CAWSTTSGEETQYF
TGTGCCTGGAGTACCACTAGCGGGGAAGAGACCCAGTACTTC
>TRBJ1-2|11|many|NA|TRBV30
CAWSVEYGYTF
TGTGCCTGGAGTGTTGAATATGGCTACACCTTC
>TRBJ2-7|14|many|TRBD2|TRBV2
CASRLAVSSYEQYF
TGTGCCAGCAGACTAGCGGTGAGCTCCTACGAGCAGTACTTC
>TRBJ1-2|12|many|NA|TRBV12-3/TRBV12-4
CASSGTNYGYTF
TGTGCCAGCAGCGGGACAAACTATGGCTACACCTTC
>TRBJ1-5|12|few|TRBD1|TRBV6-5
CASSYSDRGFHF
TGTGCCAGCAGTTACTCCGACAGGGGGTTTCATTTT
>TRBJ2-7|14|many|NA|TRBV20-1
CSARDTELDYEQYF
TGCAGTGCTAGAGATACGGAATTAGACTACGAGCAGTACTTC
>TRBJ1-2|15|NA|NA|TRBV27
CASSLARYRTYGYTF
TGTGCCAGCAGCTTGGCCCGTTACAGGACATATGGCTACACCTTC
>TRBJ1-2|15|NA|TRBD1|TRBV29-1
CSVEGTGSPVDGYTF
TGCAGCGTTGAGGGGACAGGGTCGCCGGTCGATGGCTACACCTTC
>TRBJ1-2|14|NA|TRBD1|TRBV5-5
CASSLLAGGNGYTF
TGTGCCAGCAGCTTGTTGGCAGGGGGCAATGGCTACACCTTC
>TRBJ1-3|15|few|TRBD1|TRBV11-2
CASSPFGTAQNTIYF
TGTGCCAGCAGCCCCTTTGGGACAGCCCAAAACACCATATATTTT
>TRBJ2-4|16|NA|NA|TRBV20-1
CSTPPEAPGAKNIQYF
TGCAGTACTCCCCCGGAGGCCCCTGGGGCCAAAAACATTCAGTACTTC
>TRBJ2-2|15|many|TRBD1|TRBV12-3/TRBV12-4
CASSRDRDDTGELFF
TGTGCCAGCAGCCGGGACAGGGACGACACCGGGGAGCTGTTTTTT
>TRBJ1-5|16|NA|TRBD1|TRBV7-2
CASSPRDSPGLQPQHF
TGTGCCAGCAGCCCTAGGGACAGCCCCGGGCTTCAGCCCCAGCATTTT
>TRBJ1-2|16|NA|TRBD1|TRBV7-9
CASSSRRGTGSYGYTF
TGTGCCAGCAGCTCCAGGCGGGGGACAGGGTCCTATGGCTACACCTTC
>TRBJ2-7|16|many|NA|TRBV20-1
CSAREGGGGLSYEQYF
TGCAGTGCTAGAGAAGGCGGCGGGGGCCTCTCCTACGAGCAGTACTTC
>TRBJ2-3|14|NA|NA|TRBV12-3/TRBV12-4
CASSFSRRRDTQYF
TGTGCCAGCAGTTTTTCTAGGCGTAGAGATACGCAGTATTTT
>TRBJ2-7|13|many|NA|TRBV20-1
CSASTRDEGEQYF
TGCAGTGCTAGTACCAGGGATGAAGGCGAGCAGTACTTC
>TRBJ2-5|16|NA|TRBD2|TRBV20-1
CSARETSGGKRETQYF
TGCAGTGCTAGAGAAACTAGCGGGGGAAAGAGAGAGACCCAGTACTTC
>TRBJ2-4|17|many|TRBD2|TRBV6-2/TRBV6-3
CASSYSGGMGAKNIQYF
TGTGCCAGCAGTTACTCCGGGGGGATGGGGGCCAAAAACATTCAGTACTTC